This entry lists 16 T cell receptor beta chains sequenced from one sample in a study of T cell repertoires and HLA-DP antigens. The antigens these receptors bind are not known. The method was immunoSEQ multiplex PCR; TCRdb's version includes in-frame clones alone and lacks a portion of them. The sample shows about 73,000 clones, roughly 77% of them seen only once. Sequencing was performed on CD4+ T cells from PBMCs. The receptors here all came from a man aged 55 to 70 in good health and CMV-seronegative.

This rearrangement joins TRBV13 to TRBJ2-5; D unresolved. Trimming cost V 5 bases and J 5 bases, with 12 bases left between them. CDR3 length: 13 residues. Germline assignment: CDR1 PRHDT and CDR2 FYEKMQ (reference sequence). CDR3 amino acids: CASSHGPGETQYF. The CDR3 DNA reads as TGTGCCAGCAGCCATGGACCCGGGGAGACCCAGTACTTC.

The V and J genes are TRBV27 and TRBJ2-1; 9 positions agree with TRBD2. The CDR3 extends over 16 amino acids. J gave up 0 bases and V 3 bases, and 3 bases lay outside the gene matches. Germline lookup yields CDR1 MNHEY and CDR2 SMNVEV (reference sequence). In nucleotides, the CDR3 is TGTGCCAGCAGTTTTAATAGCGGGAGCTCCTACAATGAGCAGTTCTTC. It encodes CASSFNSGSSYNEQFF.

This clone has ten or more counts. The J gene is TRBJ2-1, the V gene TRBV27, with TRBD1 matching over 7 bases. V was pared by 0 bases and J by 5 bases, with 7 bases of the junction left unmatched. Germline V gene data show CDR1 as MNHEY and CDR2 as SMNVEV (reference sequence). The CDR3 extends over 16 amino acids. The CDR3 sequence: CASSLSYRGRNNEQFF. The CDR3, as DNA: TGTGCCAGCAGTTTATCGTACAGGGGTCGTAACAATGAGCAGTTCTTC.

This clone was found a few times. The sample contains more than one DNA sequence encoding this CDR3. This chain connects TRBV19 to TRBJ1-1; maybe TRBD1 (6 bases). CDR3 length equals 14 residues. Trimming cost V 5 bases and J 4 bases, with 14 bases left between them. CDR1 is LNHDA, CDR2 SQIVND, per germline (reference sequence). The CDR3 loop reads CASSLQGLSTEAFF. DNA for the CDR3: TGTGCCAGTAGTCTACAGGGCCTGAGCACTGAAGCTTTCTTT.

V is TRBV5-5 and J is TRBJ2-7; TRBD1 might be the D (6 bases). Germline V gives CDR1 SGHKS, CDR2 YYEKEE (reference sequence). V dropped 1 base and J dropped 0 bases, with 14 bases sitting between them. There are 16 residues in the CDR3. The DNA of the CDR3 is TGTGCCAGCAGCTTGATTTGGTCGGACAGCTCCTACGAGCAGTACTTC. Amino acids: CASSLIWSDSSYEQYF.

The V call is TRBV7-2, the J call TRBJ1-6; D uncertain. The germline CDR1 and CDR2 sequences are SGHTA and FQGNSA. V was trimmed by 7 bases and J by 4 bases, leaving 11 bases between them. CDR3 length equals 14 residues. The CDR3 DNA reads TGTGCCAGCAACTTGGACGGATATAATTCACCCCTCCACTTT. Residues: CASNLDGYNSPLHF.

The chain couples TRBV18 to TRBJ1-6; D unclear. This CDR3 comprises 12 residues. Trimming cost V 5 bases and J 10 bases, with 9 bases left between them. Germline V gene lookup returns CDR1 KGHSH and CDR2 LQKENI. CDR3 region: CASSEEGSPLHF. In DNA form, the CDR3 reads TGTGCCAGCTCAGAAGAAGGGTCACCCCTCCACTTT.

This CDR3 reads CAWSPEGIGGYTF. Here the CDR3 DNA reads TGTGCCTGGAGCCCCGAAGGGATCGGAGGCTACACCTTC. This sequence joins TRBV30 and TRBJ1-2; D is ambiguous. CDR3 length: 13 residues. With 3 bases removed from V and 8 bases from J, the gap between germline ends came to 16 bases. Germline CDR1 and CDR2: GTSNPN and SVGIG (reference sequence).

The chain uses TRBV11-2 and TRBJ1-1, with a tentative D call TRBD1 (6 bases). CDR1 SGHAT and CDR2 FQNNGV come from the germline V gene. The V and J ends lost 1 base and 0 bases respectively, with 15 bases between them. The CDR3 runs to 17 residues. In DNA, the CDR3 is TGTGCCAGCAGCTTAGGGATTGGGGGCAGGATGAACACTGAAGCTTTCTTT. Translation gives CASSLGIGGRMNTEAFF.

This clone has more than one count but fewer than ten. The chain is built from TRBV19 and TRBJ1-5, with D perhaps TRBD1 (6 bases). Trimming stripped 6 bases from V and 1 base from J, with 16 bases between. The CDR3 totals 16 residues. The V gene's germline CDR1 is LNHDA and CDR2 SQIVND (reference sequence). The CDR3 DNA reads TGTGCCAGTAGCCGAGGGGGGGGAGAAAGCAATCAGCCCCAGCATTTT. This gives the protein CASSRGGGESNQPQHF.

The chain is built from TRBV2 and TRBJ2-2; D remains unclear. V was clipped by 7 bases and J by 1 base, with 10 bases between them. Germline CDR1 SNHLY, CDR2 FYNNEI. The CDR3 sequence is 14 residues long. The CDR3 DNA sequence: TGTGCCAGCATGGTAGGCATGAACACCGGGGAGCTGTTTTTT. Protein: CASMVGMNTGELFF.

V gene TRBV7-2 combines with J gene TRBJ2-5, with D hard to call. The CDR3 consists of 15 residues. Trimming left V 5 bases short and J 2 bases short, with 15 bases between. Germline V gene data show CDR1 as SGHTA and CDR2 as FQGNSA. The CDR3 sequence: CASSVGRRRQETQYF. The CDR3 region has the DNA TGTGCCAGCAGCGTCGGACGAAGACGACAAGAGACCCAGTACTTC.

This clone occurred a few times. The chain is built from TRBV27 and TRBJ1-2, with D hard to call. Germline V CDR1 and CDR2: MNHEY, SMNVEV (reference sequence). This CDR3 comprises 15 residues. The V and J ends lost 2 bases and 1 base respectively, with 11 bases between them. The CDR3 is CASSLVPGLNYGYTF. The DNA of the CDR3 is TGTGCCAGCAGTTTAGTACCAGGACTTAACTATGGCTACACCTTC.

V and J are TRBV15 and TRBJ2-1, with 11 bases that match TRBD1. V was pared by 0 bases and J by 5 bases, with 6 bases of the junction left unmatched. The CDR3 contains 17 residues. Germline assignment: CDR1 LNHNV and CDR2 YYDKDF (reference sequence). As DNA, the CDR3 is TGTGCCACCAGCAGAGATCTCTGGGACAGGGGGGACAATGAGCAGTTCTTC. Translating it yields CATSRDLWDRGDNEQFF.

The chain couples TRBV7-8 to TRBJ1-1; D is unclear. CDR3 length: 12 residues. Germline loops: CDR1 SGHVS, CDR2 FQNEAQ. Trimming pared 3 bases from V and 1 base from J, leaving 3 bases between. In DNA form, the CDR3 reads TGTGCCAGCAGCTTTGGGAACACTGAAGCTTTCTTT. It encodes CASSFGNTEAFF.

The CDR3 loop reads CASTPPPGQGNTGELFF. DNA of the CDR3: TGTGCCAGCACACCGCCTCCGGGACAGGGGAACACCGGGGAGCTGTTTTTT. This rearrangement joins TRBV5-4 to TRBJ2-2, with 9 bases lining up with TRBD1. The germline V gene has CDR1 SGHNT and CDR2 YYREEE (reference sequence). The trim removed 6 bases at V and 1 base at J, leaving 10 bases unmatched. The CDR3 has 17 residues.